This T cell receptor (beta chain) is drawn from a study of beta chain features in type 1 diabetes. Background on the study: No patient-donor differences in age, gender, total cells or subset yield.

Trimming removed 2 bases at V and 4 bases at J, with 9 bases between. This CDR3 has 14 residues. Looked up from germline, CDR1 is MDHEN and CDR2 is SYDVKM. This clone was detected only a few times. Researchers reported sorting CD4+ naive, central memory, regulatory and stem cell-like memory cells via CD45RO/CCR7/CD25/CD127/CD95/CD27. TCRB transcripts that were expressed got sequenced, as all of the isolated RNA had been reverse transcribed. Assay used: immunoSEQ multiplex PCR; TCRdb lists only in-frame clones, some missing. The sample lists around 190,000 clones; 10% to 15% were seen once. V usage is TRBV28 and J usage is TRBJ1-5; D is unclear. Specimen: central memory CD4+ T cells from blood. The sequence came from a woman younger than 35 in good health. CDR3 in amino acids: CASSLVQVNQPQHF. The DNA of the CDR3 is TGTGCCAGCAGTTTAGTCCAGGTGAATCAGCCCCAGCATTTT.